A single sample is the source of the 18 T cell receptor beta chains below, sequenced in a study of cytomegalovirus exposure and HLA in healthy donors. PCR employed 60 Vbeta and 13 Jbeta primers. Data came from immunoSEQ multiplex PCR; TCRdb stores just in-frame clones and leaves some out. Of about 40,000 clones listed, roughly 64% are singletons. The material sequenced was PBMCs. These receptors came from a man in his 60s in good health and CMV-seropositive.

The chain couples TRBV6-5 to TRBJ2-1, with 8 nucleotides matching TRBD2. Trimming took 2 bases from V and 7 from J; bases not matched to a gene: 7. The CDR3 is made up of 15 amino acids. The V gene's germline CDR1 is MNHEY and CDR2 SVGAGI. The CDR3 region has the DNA TGTGCCAGCAGTTACAGCGGGAGTATGGGGAATGAGCAGTTCTTC. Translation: CASSYSGSMGNEQFF.

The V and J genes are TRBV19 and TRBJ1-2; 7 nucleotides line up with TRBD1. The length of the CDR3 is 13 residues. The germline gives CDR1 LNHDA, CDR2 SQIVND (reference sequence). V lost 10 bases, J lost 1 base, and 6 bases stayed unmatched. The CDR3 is CATRDSINYGYTF. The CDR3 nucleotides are TGTGCCACCCGGGACAGTATTAACTATGGCTACACCTTC.

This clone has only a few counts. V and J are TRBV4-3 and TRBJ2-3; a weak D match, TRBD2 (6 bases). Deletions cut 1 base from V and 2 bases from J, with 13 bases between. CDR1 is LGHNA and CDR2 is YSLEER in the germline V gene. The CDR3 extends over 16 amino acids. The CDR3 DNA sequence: TGCGCCAGCAGCCAAGGACCCAGGAGGGACACAGATACGCAGTATTTT. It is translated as CASSQGPRRDTDTQYF.

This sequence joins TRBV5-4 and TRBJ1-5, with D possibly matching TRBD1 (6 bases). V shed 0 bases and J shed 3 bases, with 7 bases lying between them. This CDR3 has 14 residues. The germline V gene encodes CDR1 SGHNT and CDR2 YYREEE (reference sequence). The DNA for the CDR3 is TGTGCCAGCAGCTTGGCAGGGGACAATCAGCCCCAGCATTTT. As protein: CASSLAGDNQPQHF.

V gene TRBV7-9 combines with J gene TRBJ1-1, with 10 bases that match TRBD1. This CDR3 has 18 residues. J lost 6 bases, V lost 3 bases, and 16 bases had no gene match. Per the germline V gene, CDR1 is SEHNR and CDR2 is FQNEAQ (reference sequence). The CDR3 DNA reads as TGTGCCAGCAGCTTCCGAGTAGTTAGGGCCGGGACAGGGGCTGAAGCTTTCTTT. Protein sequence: CASSFRVVRAGTGAEAFF.

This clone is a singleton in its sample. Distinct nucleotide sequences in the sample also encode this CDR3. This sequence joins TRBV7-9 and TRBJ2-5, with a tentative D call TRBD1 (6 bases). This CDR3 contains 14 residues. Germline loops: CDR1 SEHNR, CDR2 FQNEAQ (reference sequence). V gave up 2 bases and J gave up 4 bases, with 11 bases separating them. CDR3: CASSLPGVGETQYF. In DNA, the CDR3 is TGTGCCAGCAGCTTACCAGGGGTGGGAGAGACCCAGTACTTC.

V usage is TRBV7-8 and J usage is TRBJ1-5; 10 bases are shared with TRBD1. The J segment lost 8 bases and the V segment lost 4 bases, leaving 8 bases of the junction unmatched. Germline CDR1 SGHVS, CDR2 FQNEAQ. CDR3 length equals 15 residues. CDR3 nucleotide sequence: TGTGCCAGCAGCTCTACCGGGACAGGGGAAGAGCCCCAGCATTTT. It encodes CASSSTGTGEEPQHF. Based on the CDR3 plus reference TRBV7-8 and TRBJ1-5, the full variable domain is GAGVSQSPRYKVAKRGQDVALRCDPISGHVSLFWYQQALGQGPEFLTYFQNEAQLDKSGLPSDRFFAERPEGSVSTLKIQRTQQEDSAVYLCASSSTGTGEEPQHFGDGTRLSIL.

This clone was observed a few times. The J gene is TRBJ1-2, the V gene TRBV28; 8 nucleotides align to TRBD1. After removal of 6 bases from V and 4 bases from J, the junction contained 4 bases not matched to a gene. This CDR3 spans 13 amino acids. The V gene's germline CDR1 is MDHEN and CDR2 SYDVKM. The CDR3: CASRTGEVYGYTF. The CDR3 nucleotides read TGTGCCAGCAGGACAGGGGAAGTCTATGGCTACACCTTC.

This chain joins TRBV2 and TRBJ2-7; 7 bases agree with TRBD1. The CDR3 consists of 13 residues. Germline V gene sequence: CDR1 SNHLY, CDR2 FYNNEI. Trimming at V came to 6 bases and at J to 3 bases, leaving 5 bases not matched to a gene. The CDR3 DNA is TGTGCCAGCAGAAAAGGACAGGTCTACGAGCAGTACTTC. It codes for CASRKGQVYEQYF. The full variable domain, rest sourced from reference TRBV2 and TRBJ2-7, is EPEVTQTPSHQVTQMGQEVILRCVPISNHLYFYWYRQILGQKVEFLVSFYNNEISEKSEIFDDQFSVERPDGSNFTLKIRSTKLEDSAMYFCASRKGQVYEQYFGPGTRLTVT.

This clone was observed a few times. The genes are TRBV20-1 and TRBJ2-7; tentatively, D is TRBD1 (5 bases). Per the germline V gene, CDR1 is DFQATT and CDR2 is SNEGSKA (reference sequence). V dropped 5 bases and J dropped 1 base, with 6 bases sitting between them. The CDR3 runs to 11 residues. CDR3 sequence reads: CSAGASYEQYF. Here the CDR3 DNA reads TGCAGTGCTGGGGCGTCCTACGAGCAGTACTTC.

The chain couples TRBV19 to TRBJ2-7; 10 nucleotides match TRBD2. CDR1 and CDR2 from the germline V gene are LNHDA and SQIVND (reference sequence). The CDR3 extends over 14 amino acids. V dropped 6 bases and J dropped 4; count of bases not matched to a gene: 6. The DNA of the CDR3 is TGTGCCAGTAGCTTAGCGGGAGGACTTTACGAGCAGTACTTC. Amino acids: CASSLAGGLYEQYF.

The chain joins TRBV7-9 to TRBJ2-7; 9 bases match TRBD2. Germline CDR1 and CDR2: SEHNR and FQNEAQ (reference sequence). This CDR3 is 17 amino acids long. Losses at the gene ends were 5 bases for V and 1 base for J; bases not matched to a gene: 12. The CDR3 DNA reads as TGTGCCAGCAGCACCGACTCCCCTAGCGGGGCATCCTACGAGCAGTACTTC. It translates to CASSTDSPSGASYEQYF.

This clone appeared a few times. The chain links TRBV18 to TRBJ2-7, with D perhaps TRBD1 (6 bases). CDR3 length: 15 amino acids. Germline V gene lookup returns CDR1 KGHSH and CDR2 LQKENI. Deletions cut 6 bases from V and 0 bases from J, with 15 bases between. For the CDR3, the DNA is TGTGCCAGCTCGCCGGACAGTCTGAGCTCCTACGAGCAGTACTTC. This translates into CASSPDSLSSYEQYF.

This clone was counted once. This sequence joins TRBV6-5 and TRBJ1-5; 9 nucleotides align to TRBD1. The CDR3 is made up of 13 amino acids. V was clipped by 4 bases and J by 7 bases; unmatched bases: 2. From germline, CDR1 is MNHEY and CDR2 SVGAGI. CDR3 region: CASSSDRGQPQHF. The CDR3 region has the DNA TGTGCCAGCAGTTCGGACAGGGGCCAGCCCCAGCATTTT.

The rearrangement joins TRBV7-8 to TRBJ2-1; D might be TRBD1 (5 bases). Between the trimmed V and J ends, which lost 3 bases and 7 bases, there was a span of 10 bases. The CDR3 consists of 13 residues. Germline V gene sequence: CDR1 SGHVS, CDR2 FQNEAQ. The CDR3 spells CASSFRARNEQFF. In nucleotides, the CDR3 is TGTGCCAGCAGCTTCAGGGCGAGGAATGAGCAGTTCTTC.

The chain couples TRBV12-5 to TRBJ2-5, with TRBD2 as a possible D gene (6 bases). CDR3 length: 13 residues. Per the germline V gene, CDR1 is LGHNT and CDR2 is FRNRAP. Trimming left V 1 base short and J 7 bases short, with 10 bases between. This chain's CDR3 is CASGLGVGGTQYF. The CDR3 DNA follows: TGTGCTAGTGGTTTGGGGGTCGGGGGGACCCAGTACTTC.

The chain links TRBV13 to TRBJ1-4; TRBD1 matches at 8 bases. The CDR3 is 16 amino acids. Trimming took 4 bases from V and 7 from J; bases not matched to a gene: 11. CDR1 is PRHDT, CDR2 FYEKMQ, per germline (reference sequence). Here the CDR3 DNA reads TGTGCCAGCAGCTCGAACCGGGACAGGAGTGTTGAAAAACTGTTTTTT. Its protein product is CASSSNRDRSVEKLFF. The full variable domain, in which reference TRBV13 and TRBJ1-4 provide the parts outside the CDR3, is AAGVIQSPRHLIKEKRETATLKCYPIPRHDTVYWYQQGPGQDPQFLISFYEKMQSDKGSIPDRFSAQQFSDYHSELNMSSLELGDSALYFCASSSNRDRSVEKLFFGSGTQLSVL.

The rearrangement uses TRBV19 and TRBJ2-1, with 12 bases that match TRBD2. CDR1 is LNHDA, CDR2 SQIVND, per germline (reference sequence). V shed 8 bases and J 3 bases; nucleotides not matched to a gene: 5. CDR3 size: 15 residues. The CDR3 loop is CASARLAGDYNEQFF. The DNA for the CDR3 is TGTGCCAGTGCCCGACTAGCGGGAGACTACAATGAGCAGTTCTTC.